The 26 T cell receptor beta chains below were found in one sample sequenced in a study of blood T cell repertoires in COVID-19. TCRdb's copy holds only in-frame clones and misses some; the assay was immunoSEQ multiplex PCR. The sample carries over 250,000 clones, roughly 90% recorded once. Sequencing was done on a sample of PBMCs or T cells enriched from blood (not recorded which). Every receptor here comes from a middle-aged man who had recovered from COVID-19.

The chain joins TRBV3-1 (or the pseudogene TRBV3-2) to TRBJ1-5; D might be TRBD1 (5 bases). V lost 2 bases and J lost 2, with 13 bases in between. Germline values: CDR1 LGHDT, CDR2 YNNKEL (reference sequence). This CDR3 region has 16 residues. The CDR3 spells CASSQLGPGGNQPQHF. DNA of the CDR3: TGTGCCAGCAGCCAATTAGGACCGGGGGGCAATCAGCCCCAGCATTTT.

CDR3 DNA sequence: TGTGCCAGCAGCCAACCCGGAGCCACTAATGAAAAACTGTTTTTT. Its translation: CASSQPGATNEKLFF. This chain connects TRBV16 to TRBJ1-4, with D unclear. Trimming removed 2 bases from V and 2 bases from J, with 9 bases in between. This CDR3 is built from 15 residues. CDR1 is KGHSY and CDR2 is FQNENV in the germline V gene.

V and J are TRBV19 and TRBJ1-1; 10 bases agree with TRBD1. CDR1 is LNHDA and CDR2 is SQIVND in the germline V gene (reference sequence). This CDR3 contains 13 residues. After removal of 5 bases from V and 6 bases from J, the junction contained 3 bases not matched to a gene. This chain's CDR3 is CASSPDRGAEAFF. In nucleotides, the CDR3 is TGTGCCAGTAGTCCGGACAGGGGGGCTGAAGCTTTCTTT.

V gene TRBV11-2 combines with J gene TRBJ2-1, with 12 bases lining up with TRBD2. CDR1 SGHAT and CDR2 FQNNGV come from the germline V gene. Trimming at V came to 4 bases and at J to 1 base, leaving 8 bases not matched to a gene. The CDR3 consists of 18 residues. The CDR3 DNA reads TGTGCCAGCAGCTCTAGCGGGAGGGATTTGGGGTCCTACAATGAGCAGTTCTTC. This encodes CASSSSGRDLGSYNEQFF.

The chain is built from TRBV3-1 (or the pseudogene TRBV3-2) and TRBJ1-5; D is possibly TRBD1 (5 bases). CDR1 and CDR2 from the germline V gene are LGHDT and YNNKEL (reference sequence). The CDR3 totals 15 residues. Trimming took off 3 bases at V and 0 bases at J, with 9 bases between the two ends. The CDR3 DNA reads as TGTGCCAGCAGCCATGCAGGGTATAGCAATCAGCCCCAGCATTTT. Protein product: CASSHAGYSNQPQHF.

The V and J genes are TRBV19 and TRBJ1-2; 7 nucleotides line up with TRBD1. V lost 5 bases, J lost 0 bases, and 9 bases stayed unmatched. The CDR3 runs to 16 residues. CDR1 and CDR2 (germline): LNHDA, SQIVND (reference sequence). The CDR3 sequence is CASSPSYRGANYGYTF. The CDR3 DNA is TGTGCCAGTAGTCCTAGCTACAGGGGAGCTAACTATGGCTACACCTTC.

This chain connects TRBV6-5 to TRBJ2-6; a weak D match, TRBD2 (5 bases). The germline V and J ends were trimmed by 6 bases and 0 bases, with 9 bases remaining between them. The germline V gene encodes CDR1 MNHEY and CDR2 SVGAGI. The CDR3 consists of 15 residues. The DNA of the CDR3 is TGTGCCAGCAGACCGGCGGGCTCTGGGGCCAACGTCCTGACTTTC. The encoded protein is CASRPAGSGANVLTF.

The V and J genes are TRBV5-8 and TRBJ1-3; D remains ambiguous. V was shortened by 1 base and J by 3 bases, with 2 bases between the two germline ends. Germline V CDR1 and CDR2: SGHTS, YDEGEE. This CDR3 comprises 12 residues. The CDR3 loop reads CASSLLGNTIYF. The DNA for the CDR3 is TGTGCCAGCAGCTTGCTTGGAAACACCATATATTTT.

The chain carries TRBV25-1 and TRBJ1-1; perhaps TRBD1 as D (6 bases). Germline CDR1 MGHDK, CDR2 SYGVNS. This CDR3 has 13 amino acids. The V gene lost 3 bases and the J gene lost 3 bases, with 8 bases spanning the gap. The CDR3: CASSDGTYTEAFF. CDR3 coding DNA: TGTGCCAGCAGTGATGGGACATACACTGAAGCTTTCTTT.

The chain couples TRBV27 to TRBJ2-3; maybe TRBD2 (5 bases). Per the germline V gene, CDR1 is MNHEY and CDR2 is SMNVEV (reference sequence). V lost 6 bases and J 6 bases, leaving 16 bases between the germline ends. The CDR3 has 14 residues. The CDR3 DNA reads as TGTGCCAGCAGATTCGTGGGAAGAGGGGATACGCAGTATTTT. Its translation: CASRFVGRGDTQYF.

The chain links TRBV3-1 (or the pseudogene TRBV3-2) to TRBJ2-1, with TRBD2 identical over 9 bases. CDR3 length: 13 residues. The V segment lost 1 base and the J segment 15 bases; nucleotides outside the gene matches: 7. The germline V gene has CDR1 LGHDT and CDR2 YNNKEL (reference sequence). For the CDR3, the DNA is TGTGCCAGCAGCCAAGGATCAGCGGGGGGAACGTTCTTC. Translating it yields CASSQGSAGGTFF.

The V gene is TRBV13, the J gene TRBJ2-2, with 9 positions matching TRBD2. Germline V gene data show CDR1 as PRHDT and CDR2 as FYEKMQ (reference sequence). The trim removed 0 bases at V and 1 base at J, leaving 12 bases unmatched. CDR3 size: 20 residues. CDR3 nucleotides: TGTGCCAGCAGCTTAGGGTGGGGTTTAGCGGGAGAAAAGAACACCGGGGAGCTGTTTTTT. It yields the protein CASSLGWGLAGEKNTGELFF.

V usage is TRBV10-3 and J usage is TRBJ2-3, with 14 bases that match TRBD2. CDR1 is ENHRY, CDR2 SYGVKD, per germline. J lost 4 bases, V lost 4 bases, and 7 bases had no gene match. The CDR3 sequence is 17 residues long. The CDR3: CAISGGLAGVMSDTQYF. CDR3 bases: TGTGCCATCAGTGGGGGACTAGCGGGAGTCATGTCAGATACGCAGTATTTT.

The chain carries TRBV7-9 and TRBJ1-6; the D is unclear. Germline V lookup: CDR1 SEHNR, CDR2 FQNEAQ (reference sequence). The CDR3 spans 16 residues. The ends were cut back, 4 bases at V and 2 bases at J, with 12 bases in the middle. In DNA, the CDR3 is TGTGCCAGCAGCTCGGCGGGTGGGGCCTATAATTCACCCCTCCACTTT. It is translated as CASSSAGGAYNSPLHF.

This clone showed up just once. This sequence joins TRBV4-1 and TRBJ2-5; perhaps TRBD2 as D (5 bases). CDR1 is MGHRA, CDR2 YSYEKL, per germline. The CDR3 is 18 amino acids. The ends were cut back, 1 base at V and 1 base at J, with 19 bases in the middle. The CDR3 DNA reads as TGCGCCAGCAGCCAAGTCGTGGCGGTAGCGACCATCCAAGAGACCCAGTACTTC. Translated: CASSQVVAVATIQETQYF.

The chain uses TRBV5-1 and TRBJ1-3; unclear D gene. The length of the CDR3 is 13 residues. Trimming took 4 bases from V and 1 from J, leaving 6 bases between them. Germline lookup yields CDR1 SGHRS and CDR2 YFSETQ. CDR3 sequence (DNA): TGCGCCAGCAGCCAGGTATCTGGAAACACCATATATTTT. Translated: CASSQVSGNTIYF. Full variable domain (missing parts from reference TRBV5-1 and TRBJ1-3): KAGVTQTPRYLIKTRGQQVTLSCSPISGHRSVSWYQQTPGQGLQFLFEYFSETQRNKGNFPGRFSGRQFSNSRSEMNVSTLELGDSALYLCASSQVSGNTIYFGEGSWLTVV.

The chain is built from TRBV1 and TRBJ2-3; the DNA was not used to check the table's D call, TRBD2. TRBV1 is marked as a pseudogene. The CDR3 has 23 amino acids. The CDR3 region is CTSRLVQDARFLAGFPLTDTQYF. CDR3 coding DNA: TGCACCAGCAGATTAGTACAAGACGCACGATTTCTAGCGGGTTTTCCCCTCACAGATACGCAGTATTTT.

This clone was seen a single time. The chain's CDR3 is CASSFGTGDFNSPLHF. CDR3 sequence (DNA): TGTGCCAGCAGCTTTGGGACAGGGGATTTCAATTCACCCCTCCACTTT. V gene TRBV5-4 combines with J gene TRBJ1-6, with 10 bases that match TRBD1. Germline CDR1 is SGHNT and CDR2 is YYREEE (reference sequence). After removal of 2 bases from V and 7 bases from J, the junction contained 6 bases not matched to a gene. This CDR3 is 16 amino acids long. Based on the CDR3 plus reference TRBV5-4 and TRBJ1-6, the full variable domain is ETGVTQSPTHLIKTRGQQVTLRCSSQSGHNTVSWYQQALGQGPQFIFQYYREEENGRGNFPPRFSGLQFPNYSSELNVNALELDDSALYLCASSFGTGDFNSPLHFGNGTRLTVT.

The chain carries TRBV28 and TRBJ2-3, with 7 bases fitting TRBD1. The CDR3 consists of 18 residues. The germline gives CDR1 MDHEN, CDR2 SYDVKM. The trim removed 2 bases at V and 1 base at J, leaving 12 bases unmatched. The CDR3 reads CASSLPTNRGFRTDTQYF. The DNA of the CDR3 is TGTGCCAGCAGTTTACCAACCAACAGGGGATTCCGCACAGATACGCAGTATTTT.

The chain couples TRBV5-6 to TRBJ1-3; 9 nucleotides line up with TRBD1. The V gene end was trimmed by 0 bases and the J gene end by 7 bases; junction bases not matched to a gene: 8. CDR3 length equals 16 residues. CDR1 is SGHDT and CDR2 is YYEEEE in the germline V gene. CDR3 nucleotides: TGTGCCAGCAGCTTGGGGGGGACAGGGACGCGGAACACCATATATTTT. This sequence encodes CASSLGGTGTRNTIYF.

The chain combines TRBV7-2 with TRBJ2-5, with 8 bases aligning to TRBD2. CDR3 length: 16 residues. Trimming took 1 base from V and 7 from J; bases not matched to a gene: 11. Germline V CDR1 and CDR2: SGHTA, FQGNSA. CDR3 nucleotides: TGTGCCAGCAGCTTAGGAATTAGCGGGGCGACACCGACCCAGTACTTC. Translation gives CASSLGISGATPTQYF.

The V gene is TRBV14, the J gene TRBJ1-1; D gene uncertain. Germline-derived CDR1 and CDR2 are SGHDN and FVKESK. The CDR3 has 13 residues. V was clipped by 4 bases and J by 0 bases, with 6 bases between them. The CDR3 protein is CASSPRMNTEAFF. The DNA for the CDR3 is TGTGCCAGCAGCCCCAGAATGAACACTGAAGCTTTCTTT.

The chain employs TRBV19 and TRBJ1-1; no clear D gene. V lost 5 bases, J lost 6 bases, and 16 bases lay in between. Germline V gene lookup returns CDR1 LNHDA and CDR2 SQIVND (reference sequence). The CDR3 covers 14 residues. The chain's CDR3 is CASSLQNRPAEAFF. As DNA, the CDR3 is TGTGCCAGTAGTCTACAGAACCGGCCGGCTGAAGCTTTCTTT.

The chain is built from TRBV14 and TRBJ1-1, with D unresolved. V was shortened by 0 bases and J by 1 base, with 6 bases between the two germline ends. The CDR3 runs to 14 residues. Per germline, CDR1 SGHDN and CDR2 FVKESK. The CDR3 DNA sequence: TGTGCCAGCAGCCAAGATTGGAGGAACACTGAAGCTTTCTTT. It codes for CASSQDWRNTEAFF.

This clone was counted between two and nine times. The gene calls are TRBV4-2 and TRBJ1-2; D remains ambiguous. Trimming took off 0 bases at V and 4 bases at J, with 9 bases between the two ends. Germline V CDR1 and CDR2: LGHNA, YNFKEQ. This CDR3 region has 14 residues. The CDR3 DNA reads TGTGCCAGCAGCCAAGATCGACAAACCTATGGCTACACCTTC. It translates to CASSQDRQTYGYTF.

The rearrangement joins TRBV5-1 to TRBJ1-5; 10 bases are shared with TRBD1. The trim removed 2 bases at V and 4 bases at J, leaving 3 bases unmatched. The CDR3 totals 15 residues. The germline V gene encodes CDR1 SGHRS and CDR2 YFSETQ. The CDR3 sequence: CASSLGQGVNQPQHF. The CDR3, as DNA: TGCGCCAGCAGCTTAGGACAGGGGGTAAATCAGCCCCAGCATTTT. Variable domain in full (rest from reference TRBV5-1 and TRBJ1-5): KAGVTQTPRYLIKTRGQQVTLSCSPISGHRSVSWYQQTPGQGLQFLFEYFSETQRNKGNFPGRFSGRQFSNSRSEMNVSTLELGDSALYLCASSLGQGVNQPQHFGDGTRLSIL.